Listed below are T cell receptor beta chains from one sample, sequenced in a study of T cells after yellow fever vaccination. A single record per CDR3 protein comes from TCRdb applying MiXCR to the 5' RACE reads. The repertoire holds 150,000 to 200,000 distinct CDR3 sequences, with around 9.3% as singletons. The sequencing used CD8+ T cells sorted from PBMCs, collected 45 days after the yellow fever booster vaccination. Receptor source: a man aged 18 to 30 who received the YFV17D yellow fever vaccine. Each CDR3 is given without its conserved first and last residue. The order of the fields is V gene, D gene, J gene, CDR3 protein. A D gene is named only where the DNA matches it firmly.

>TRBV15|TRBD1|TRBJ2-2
ATQRDRGSTGELF
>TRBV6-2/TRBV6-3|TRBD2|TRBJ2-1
ASSYSLLRGEYNEQF
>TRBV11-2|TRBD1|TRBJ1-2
ASSLGGQNYGYT
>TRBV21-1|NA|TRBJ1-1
ASSHDLLSGTEAF
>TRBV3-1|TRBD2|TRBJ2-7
ASSPNQLAGAISSYEQY
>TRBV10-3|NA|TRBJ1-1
ANREDHSVNTEAF
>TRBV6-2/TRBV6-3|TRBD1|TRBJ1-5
ASSPGQGPSNQPQH
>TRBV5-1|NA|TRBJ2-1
ASSLTGTEQF
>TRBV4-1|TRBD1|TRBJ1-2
ASSQMGQGFSNYGYT
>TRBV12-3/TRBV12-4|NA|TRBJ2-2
ASSLEGPGPGELF
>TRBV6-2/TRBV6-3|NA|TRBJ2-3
ASSYSPGTDTQY
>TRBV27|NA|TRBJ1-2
ASSLSNGGASNGYT
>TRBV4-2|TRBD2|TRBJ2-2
ASSQSGEDTGELF
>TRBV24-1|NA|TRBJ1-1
ATSDPRNTEAF
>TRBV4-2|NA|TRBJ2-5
ASSQEGVRDETQY
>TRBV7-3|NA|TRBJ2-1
ASVSPPKGEQF
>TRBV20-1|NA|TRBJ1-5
SARGVPNQPQH
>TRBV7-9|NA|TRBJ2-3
ASSWEGGHGDTQY
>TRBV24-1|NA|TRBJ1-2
AVWASHDGYT
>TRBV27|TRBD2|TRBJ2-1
ASSSGLAGSTEQF
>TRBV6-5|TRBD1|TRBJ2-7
ASSYGQDRGFYEQY
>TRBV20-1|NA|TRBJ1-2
SALLGDNYGYT
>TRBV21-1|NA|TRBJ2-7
ASSKAGDDEQY
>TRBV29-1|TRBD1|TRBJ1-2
SVPGQGKGGYT
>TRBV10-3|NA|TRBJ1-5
AISVEGGQPQH
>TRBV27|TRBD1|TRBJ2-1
ASSPATGLNEQF
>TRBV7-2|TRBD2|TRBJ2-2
ASSLGSGGRPGELF
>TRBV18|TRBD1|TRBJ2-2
ASSPGDSPGELF
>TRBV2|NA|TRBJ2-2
ARGGQTTGELF
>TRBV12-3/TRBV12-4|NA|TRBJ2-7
ASSPGTIDEQY
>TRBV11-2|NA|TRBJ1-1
ASSLGEGLVNTEAF
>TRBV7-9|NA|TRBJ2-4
ASSLEQKNIQY
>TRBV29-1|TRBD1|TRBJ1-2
SVRDRGYGYT
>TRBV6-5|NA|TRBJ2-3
ASSYVEGGTDTQY
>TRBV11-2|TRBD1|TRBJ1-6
ASSADRAKYSPLH
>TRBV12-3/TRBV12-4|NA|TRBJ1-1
ASSPPDNTEAF
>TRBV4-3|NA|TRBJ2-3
ASSQAGQPTQY
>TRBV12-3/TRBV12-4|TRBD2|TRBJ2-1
ASTPRLAGGGHNEQF
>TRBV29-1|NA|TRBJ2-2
SVDGPVNTGELF
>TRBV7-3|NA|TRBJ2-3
ASSLEVTDTQY
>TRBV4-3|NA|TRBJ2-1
ASSQEQTTGYEQF
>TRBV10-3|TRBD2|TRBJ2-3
AISGLAGTSVADTQY
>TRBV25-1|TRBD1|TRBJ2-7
ATIGRDPGQGAYEQY
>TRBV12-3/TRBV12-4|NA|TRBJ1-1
ASSFGSNRNTEAF
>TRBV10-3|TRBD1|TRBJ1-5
AISESSTGGNQPQH
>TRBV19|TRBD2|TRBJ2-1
ASSIGSGYNEQF
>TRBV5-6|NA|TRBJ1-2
ASSLAYRVRVYGYT
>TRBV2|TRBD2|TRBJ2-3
ASSPGILAGPTDTQY
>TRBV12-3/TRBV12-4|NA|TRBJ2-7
ASRRQGLYEQY
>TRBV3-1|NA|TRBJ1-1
ASPPNTEAF
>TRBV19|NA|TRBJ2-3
ASSLAGTSSTDTQY
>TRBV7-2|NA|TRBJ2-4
ASSYREGPATNIQY
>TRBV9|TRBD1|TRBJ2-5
ASSTRQGASVETQY
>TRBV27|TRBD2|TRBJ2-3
ASSLPAGGRGTDTQY
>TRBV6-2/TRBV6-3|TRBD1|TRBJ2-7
ASSSGQGPYEQY